Below are 21 T cell receptor beta chains sequenced from a single sample in a study of beta chain features in type 1 diabetes. Isolated RNA was reverse transcribed in full, so expressed TCRB transcripts were sequenced. Using immunoSEQ multiplex PCR, the repertoire was profiled, and TCRdb retains in-frame clones only, with some absent. The sample lists 200,000 to 250,000 clones; less than 15% were seen once. The sequencing input was naive CD4+ T cells from blood. Receptors were obtained from a woman aged 40 to 50 in good health.

This clone was seen many times. This chain joins TRBV23-1 and TRBJ2-7; tentatively, D is TRBD1 (7 bases). TRBV23-1 carries the ORF label, with uncertain function. The CDR3 runs to 17 residues. Trimming shortened V by 8 bases and J by 3 bases, and 26 bases separated the two germline ends. CDR3 loop: CASGGTVKIPDDYEQYF. DNA of the CDR3: TGCGCCAGCGGAGGGACAGTAAAAATTCCGGACGACTACGAGCAGTACTTC.

This clone was found a few times. The chain is built from TRBV5-1 and TRBJ2-2, with D possibly being TRBD2 (6 bases). The V gene lost 3 bases and the J gene lost 2 bases, with 11 bases spanning the gap. Germline assignment: CDR1 SGHRS and CDR2 YFSETQ. The CDR3 covers 15 residues. DNA for the CDR3: TGCGCCAGCAGCTCGGACGGGAGAAACACCGGGGAGCTGTTTTTT. This sequence encodes CASSSDGRNTGELFF.

In DNA, the CDR3 is TGTGCCAGCAGTTACTTCGGGACAACCTACAATGAGCAGTTCTTC. Amino acid sequence: CASSYFGTTYNEQFF. The rearrangement links TRBV6-5 to TRBJ2-1, with D possibly matching TRBD1 (6 bases). The CDR3 contains 15 residues. Germline V gives CDR1 MNHEY, CDR2 SVGAGI. Trimming stripped 1 base from V and 2 bases from J, with 9 bases between.

The CDR3 region is CASSIEGTSGAYTDTQYF. The CDR3 coding sequence is TGTGCCAGTAGTATAGAGGGGACTAGCGGGGCGTACACAGATACGCAGTATTTT. The rearrangement uses TRBV19 and TRBJ2-3; 13 bases match TRBD2. Germline V gene sequence: CDR1 LNHDA, CDR2 SQIVND (reference sequence). J was trimmed by 2 bases and V by 0 bases; bases with no gene match: 5. This CDR3 has 18 amino acids.

This clone was observed a handful of times. This chain joins TRBV19 and TRBJ2-6; D gene uncertain. Germline V gene data show CDR1 as LNHDA and CDR2 as SQIVND (reference sequence). Deletions cut 4 bases from V and 0 bases from J, with 4 bases between. The CDR3 has 14 residues. CDR3 amino acids: CASSTGSGANVLTF. The CDR3 bases are TGTGCCAGTAGTACGGGCTCTGGGGCCAACGTCCTGACTTTC.

This clone was detected only a few times. J is TRBJ1-4 and V is TRBV7-2, with 7 nucleotides matching TRBD1. With V trimmed by 5 bases and J by 7 bases, 10 bases remained unmatched. CDR1 is SGHTA and CDR2 is FQGNSA in the germline V gene. The CDR3 spans 15 residues. CDR3 sequence: CASSLPDRLGEKLFF. The CDR3 bases are TGTGCCAGCAGCCTACCGGACAGGCTGGGTGAAAAACTGTTTTTT. Combining the CDR3 with reference TRBV7-2 and TRBJ1-4 gives the whole variable domain GAGVSQSPSNKVTEKGKDVELRCDPISGHTALYWYRQSLGQGLEFLIYFQGNSAPDKSGLPSDRFSAERTGGSVSTLTIQRTQQEDSAVYLCASSLPDRLGEKLFFGSGTQLSVL.

The V and J genes are TRBV12-5 and TRBJ2-5, with 8 bases matching TRBD1. The germline CDR1 and CDR2 sequences are LGHNT and FRNRAP. The CDR3 loop spans 15 amino acids. V lost 2 bases, J lost 5 bases, and 7 bases stayed unmatched. The CDR3 sequence is CASGLFAGGEETQYF. For the CDR3, the DNA is TGTGCTAGTGGTTTGTTTGCAGGGGGCGAGGAGACCCAGTACTTC.

This clone was recorded a few times. The gene calls are TRBV20-1 and TRBJ1-1; D gene ambiguous. The CDR3 spans 10 residues. CDR1 and CDR2 from the germline V gene are DFQATT and SNEGSKA (reference sequence). The V end was cut by 6 bases, the J end by 11 bases, with 13 bases between. The CDR3 nucleotides read TGCAGTGCATCCAGGCTTGGTGCTTTCTTT. Translation: CSASRLGAFF.

V gene TRBV18 combines with J gene TRBJ2-7, with 7 bases aligning to TRBD1. Germline V CDR1 and CDR2: KGHSH, LQKENI. The CDR3 runs to 14 residues. V was pared by 4 bases and J by 1 base, with 4 bases of the junction left unmatched. CDR3 nucleotides: TGTGCCAGCTCACGACAGGGACAGTCCTACGAGCAGTACTTC. Protein sequence: CASSRQGQSYEQYF.

This clone occurred a few times. The rearrangement joins TRBV4-1 to TRBJ1-2; D perhaps matches TRBD1 (6 bases). Trimming pared 4 bases from V and 6 bases from J, leaving 12 bases between. The germline CDR1 and CDR2 sequences are MGHRA and YSYEKL. The CDR3 is 13 amino acids. The CDR3 protein is CASSPVGQNGYTF. The CDR3 DNA sequence: TGCGCCAGCAGCCCGGTTGGACAGAATGGCTACACCTTC.

CDR3 DNA sequence: TGTGCCAGCACCAGAACAGGGAATAGCAATCAGCCCCAGCATTTT. Protein sequence: CASTRTGNSNQPQHF. This sequence joins TRBV9 and TRBJ1-5; D possibly corresponds to TRBD1 (6 bases). The germline V and J ends were trimmed by 6 bases and 0 bases, with 13 bases remaining between them. The length of the CDR3 is 15 residues. The V gene's germline CDR1 is SGDLS and CDR2 YYNGEE.

This clone was found a few times. V usage is TRBV6-5 and J usage is TRBJ1-2; TRBD1 is a possible D gene (5 bases). The CDR3 totals 13 residues. Trimming left V 7 bases short and J 0 bases short, with 9 bases between. CDR1 is MNHEY, CDR2 SVGAGI, per germline. This CDR3 reads CASTRVPNYGYTF. CDR3 nucleotide sequence: TGTGCCAGCACCAGGGTCCCTAACTATGGCTACACCTTC.

This sequence joins TRBV10-3 and TRBJ2-3, with TRBD2 as a possible D gene (6 bases). Germline V gene data show CDR1 as ENHRY and CDR2 as SYGVKD. The V end lost 10 bases, the J end lost 0 bases, and 14 bases lay between the germline ends. The CDR3 is 14 amino acids. CDR3 residues: CATRDAGSTDTQYF. The CDR3 DNA sequence: TGTGCCACTCGGGATGCGGGAAGCACAGATACGCAGTATTTT.

This clone was seen more than once but under ten times. This chain links TRBV2 with TRBJ1-3; D is ambiguous. CDR1 and CDR2 from the germline V gene are SNHLY and FYNNEI. With 6 bases removed from V and 7 bases from J, the gap between germline ends came to 7 bases. There are 11 residues in the CDR3. The CDR3 loop reads CASSFSNTIYF. Here the CDR3 DNA reads TGTGCCAGCAGCTTTTCGAACACCATATATTTT.

V and J are TRBV7-2 and TRBJ1-4, with TRBD1 matching over 7 bases. This CDR3 spans 14 amino acids. The junction had 7 bases not matched to a gene; V was cut back by 4 bases and J by 8 bases. In germline, CDR1 is SGHTA, CDR2 FQGNSA. CDR3 coding DNA: TGTGCCAGCAGCTCCACAGGGGCGAGGGAAAAACTGTTTTTT. This encodes CASSSTGAREKLFF.

The chain joins TRBV5-1 to TRBJ2-1; the match to TRBD2 covers 7 bases. Per the germline V gene, CDR1 is SGHRS and CDR2 is YFSETQ. The CDR3 runs to 12 residues. With V trimmed by 0 bases and J by 12 bases, 3 bases remained unmatched. CDR3 sequence: CASSLAGGGQFF. Here the CDR3 DNA reads TGCGCCAGCAGCTTGGCTGGGGGGGGGCAGTTCTTC. Using reference TRBV5-1 and TRBJ2-1 for the parts outside the CDR3, the full variable domain is KAGVTQTPRYLIKTRGQQVTLSCSPISGHRSVSWYQQTPGQGLQFLFEYFSETQRNKGNFPGRFSGRQFSNSRSEMNVSTLELGDSALYLCASSLAGGGQFFGPGTRLTVL.

This clone was detected a few times. The rearrangement uses TRBV7-2 and TRBJ2-6; 7 nucleotides match TRBD1. J gave up 3 bases and V 3 bases, and 5 bases lay outside the gene matches. CDR1 and CDR2 from the germline V gene are SGHTA and FQGNSA. This CDR3 spans 16 amino acids. The CDR3 loop reads CASSFDRANGANVLTF. Here the CDR3 DNA reads TGTGCCAGCAGCTTTGACAGGGCTAATGGGGCCAACGTCCTGACTTTC.

CDR3: CASSDRTGGVEQYF. CDR3 coding DNA: TGTGCCAGCAGTGATAGGACAGGGGGCGTCGAGCAGTACTTC. The chain is built from TRBV2 and TRBJ2-7; 11 nucleotides align to TRBD1. Per the germline V gene, CDR1 is SNHLY and CDR2 is FYNNEI. This CDR3 has 14 residues. Germline trimming cut 3 bases from V and 6 bases from J; bases unmatched to any gene: 4.

The gene calls are TRBV11-3 and TRBJ2-7; D call uncertain. This CDR3 is built from 15 residues. V was pared by 1 base and J by 3 bases, with 13 bases between. Germline V CDR1 and CDR2: SGHNT, YENEEA. This chain's CDR3 is CASSLGGSASYEQYF. The DNA for the CDR3 is TGTGCCAGCAGCTTAGGAGGTTCCGCTAGCTACGAGCAGTACTTC.

This chain links TRBV5-4 with TRBJ2-3, with 12 nucleotides matching TRBD2. The V and J ends lost 0 bases and 10 bases, in that order; junction bases with no gene match: 9. This CDR3 spans 16 amino acids. CDR1 is SGHNT and CDR2 is YYREEE in the germline V gene (reference sequence). CDR3 sequence reads: CASSLEGWTSGASQYF. CDR3 coding DNA: TGTGCCAGCAGCTTGGAGGGTTGGACTAGCGGGGCTTCGCAGTATTTT. Variable domain in full (rest from reference TRBV5-4 and TRBJ2-3): ETGVTQSPTHLIKTRGQQVTLRCSSQSGHNTVSWYQQALGQGPQFIFQYYREEENGRGNFPPRFSGLQFPNYSSELNVNALELDDSALYLCASSLEGWTSGASQYFGPGTRLTVL.

The chain joins TRBV21-1 to TRBJ2-5; the table's D call, TRBD2, has no DNA check behind it. TRBV21-1 counts as a pseudogene. The CDR3 has 14 residues. The chain's CDR3 is CASSKRIGGGTQYF. For the CDR3, the DNA is TGTGCCAGCAGCAAGCGAATCGGGGGGGGGACCCAGTACTTC.